Described below is a single TCR beta chain sequence and its context. PCR was performed using 60 Vbeta and 13 Jbeta primers. Repertoires were generated with immunoSEQ multiplex PCR, while TCRdb's copy carries only in-frame clones and drops some. The profile shows some 86,000 clones, about four fifths of them singletons. This sample is part of a study of cytomegalovirus exposure and HLA in healthy donors. CDR3 size: 13 residues. Germline values: CDR1 MDHEN, CDR2 SYDVKM. The V end lost 6 bases, the J end lost 6 bases, and 14 bases lay between the germline ends. The origin of this receptor is a woman between 40 and 55 years old in good health and CMV-seropositive. The gene calls are TRBV28 and TRBJ1-2; tentative D call: TRBD1 (6 bases). The sequenced sample consisted of PBMCs. DNA for the CDR3: TGTGCCAGCAGCCGTAGGGGGGGGAATGGCTACACCTTC. Encoded protein: CASSRRGGNGYTF.